This passage covers 27 T cell receptor beta chains from one sample sequenced in a study of blood T cells in healthy people across ages (dated by TCRdb to 2014 to 2015). Libraries came from 5' RACE. A second PCR of roughly 6 to 11 cycles was performed with a sample-barcoded 5' primer and a J-beta primer mix. Clones were called with MiXCR by TCRdb after fastp trimmed the public reads at Q25, and only in-frame beta chains were retained. Rows merge per CDR3 protein into single entries with the most common DNA and genes. The table for this sample lists fewer than 2,000,000 distinct CDR3 sequences; 30% to 40% of them were counted only once. The top ten clonotypes cover roughly 23% of the sample. Sequencing was done on a sample of blood. The receptors were sampled from a human donor in good health.

A remark on this clonotype: Its ends do not fully match the called genes, so a read error is possible. The chain is built from TRBV3-1 and TRBJ2-5; the D gene is possibly TRBD2 (5 bases). Germline V gene data show CDR1 as LGHDT and CDR2 as YNNKEL (reference sequence). The CDR3 runs to 13 residues. The CDR3 loop is CVSSQSTGETQYF. CDR3 sequence (DNA): TGTGTCAGCAGCCAATCAACGGGGGAGACCCAGTACTTC.

This clonotype was seen a handful of times. The chain carries TRBV5-1 and TRBJ2-7; a weak D match, TRBD1 (5 bases). CDR1 SGHRS and CDR2 YFSETQ come from the germline V gene. V was clipped by 1 base and J by 4 bases, with 15 bases between them. This CDR3 is built from 15 residues. CDR3 nucleotides: TGCGCCAGCAGCTTGTCTCTGACAGATGAATACGAGCAGTACTTC. It encodes CASSLSLTDEYEQYF.

This sequence joins TRBV2 and TRBJ2-7, with D possibly being TRBD2 (5 bases). Trimming took 4 bases from V and 6 from J, leaving 16 bases between them. This CDR3 spans 14 amino acids. Germline-derived CDR1 and CDR2 are SNHLY and FYNNEI. The CDR3, as DNA: TGTGCCAGCAGTGTCAATCGCCTAGGGAGCGAGCAGTACTTC. Residues: CASSVNRLGSEQYF.

Only a few counts were recorded for this clonotype. V and J are TRBV18 and TRBJ1-1; D not resolved. The CDR3 is 15 amino acids. With 7 bases removed from V and 2 bases from J, the gap between germline ends came to 17 bases. The V gene's germline CDR1 is KGHSH and CDR2 LQKENI. The CDR3 loop is CASYTGGKINTEAFF. CDR3 coding DNA: TGTGCCAGCTACACGGGTGGAAAGATCAACACTGAAGCTTTCTTT.

The chain combines TRBV7-9 with TRBJ2-1, with D unresolved. V was trimmed by 3 bases and J by 3 bases, leaving 15 bases between them. CDR3 size: 16 residues. Germline V gene lookup returns CDR1 SEHNR and CDR2 FQNEAQ (reference sequence). CDR3 sequence reads: CASSFPPGGFYNEQFF. The CDR3 nucleotides are TGTGCCAGCAGCTTCCCCCCGGGTGGGTTCTACAATGAGCAGTTCTTC.

This clonotype was seen a few times. The germline gene is not matched at one end of the junction; a read error may be the cause. The rearrangement joins TRBV7-3 to TRBJ2-7; D possibly corresponds to TRBD2 (6 bases). The CDR3 runs to 10 residues. Germline V CDR1 and CDR2: SGHTA, FQGTGA. The CDR3 reads CGGDFYEQYF. The DNA for the CDR3 is TGCGGGGGAGATTTTTACGAGCAGTACTTC.

To note about this clonotype: A read error may account for a junction end that differs from germline. J is TRBJ1-2 and V is TRBV4-1, with 7 bases fitting TRBD1. CDR1 is MGHRA and CDR2 is YSYEKL in the germline V gene. The CDR3 runs to 13 residues. The DNA for the CDR3 is TGCGCCGGCAGGCAAACAGGGGACTATGGCTACACCTTC. Protein: CAGRQTGDYGYTF.

The chain carries TRBV13 and TRBJ2-7; D possibly matches TRBD1 or TRBD2 (5 bases each). This CDR3 has 16 residues. V was pared by 5 bases and J by 2 bases, with 19 bases between. Germline lookup yields CDR1 PRHDT and CDR2 FYEKMQ (reference sequence). CDR3 region: CASSETTGTVTYEQYF. For the CDR3, the DNA is TGTGCCAGCAGCGAAACTACCGGGACGGTCACCTACGAGCAGTACTTC.

This clonotype was recorded a few times. The rearrangement joins TRBV6-2 or TRBV6-3 to TRBJ2-5, with D maybe TRBD1 (5 bases). Germline CDR1 is MNHEY and CDR2 is SVGEGT. V lost 8 bases and J 3 bases, leaving 19 bases between the germline ends. The length of the CDR3 is 15 residues. Here the CDR3 reads CASDSIEDMKETQYF. The CDR3 nucleotides read TGTGCCAGCGATTCTATTGAGGACATGAAAGAGACCCAGTACTTC.

This clonotype was picked up many times. This may be a read error: a much more frequent sequence differs by one nucleotide. V is TRBV6-1 and J is TRBJ2-3, with 9 positions matching TRBD2. The CDR3 consists of 15 residues. Germline trimming cut 2 bases from V and 1 base from J; bases unmatched to any gene: 1. Germline V lookup: CDR1 MNHNS, CDR2 SASEGT. CDR3 residues: CASSEIAGGTDTQYF. CDR3 in DNA: TGTGCCAGCAGTGAAATAGCGGGGGGCACAGATACGCAGTATTTT.

Comment on this clonotype: Its ends do not fully match the called genes, so a read error is possible. V is TRBV5-1 and J is TRBJ1-2; the D gene is possibly TRBD1 (5 bases). The length of the CDR3 is 12 residues. The V gene's germline CDR1 is SGHRS and CDR2 YFSETQ. CDR3 sequence (DNA): TGCGCCAGTAGCTTTACACAGGAGGGCTACACCTTC. Translated, it gives CASSFTQEGYTF.

J is TRBJ2-5 and V is TRBV20-1; D is uncertain. V was cut by 4 bases and J by 3 bases, with 12 bases left in between. Per germline, CDR1 DFQATT and CDR2 SNEGSKA (reference sequence). The CDR3 spans 13 residues. The CDR3, as DNA: TGCAGTGCTACCAATCCCACGAAAGAGACCCAGTACTTC. Translating gives CSATNPTKETQYF.

This rearrangement joins TRBV10-3 to TRBJ2-3; D is uncertain. This CDR3 comprises 15 residues. Germline V gene data show CDR1 as ENHRY and CDR2 as SYGVKD. V dropped 4 bases and J dropped 3 bases, with 14 bases sitting between them. The CDR3 reads CAISGVSIGTDTQYF. The CDR3 nucleotides read TGTGCCATCAGTGGAGTATCAATAGGAACAGATACGCAGTATTTT.

This clonotype was counted many times. V gene TRBV29-1 combines with J gene TRBJ2-7; a weak D match, TRBD1 (6 bases). The CDR3 contains 12 residues. Per the germline V gene, CDR1 is SQVTM and CDR2 is ANQGSEA. V was trimmed by 7 bases and J by 4 bases, leaving 14 bases between them. This chain's CDR3 is CSAGPQGYEQYF. The CDR3 bases are TGCAGCGCGGGCCCCCAGGGGTACGAGCAGTACTTC.

The gene calls are TRBV12-3 or TRBV12-4 and TRBJ1-2; TRBD1 matches at 7 bases. This CDR3 comprises 15 residues. V lost 5 bases, J lost 4 bases, and 10 bases stayed unmatched. Here the CDR3 DNA reads TGTGCCAGCAGTCTCCAGGGGGGAATTGGCTATGGCTACACCTTC. Its translation is CASSLQGGIGYGYTF.

J is TRBJ2-6 and V is TRBV6-1; D is possibly TRBD1 (6 bases). This CDR3 region has 16 residues. Trimming left V 6 bases short and J 1 base short, with 13 bases between. The germline CDR1 and CDR2 sequences are MNHNS and SASEGT. The CDR3 bases are TGTGCCAGCAGCCGTTCCCAGGGGTCTGGGGCCAACGTCCTGACTTTC. It codes for CASSRSQGSGANVLTF.

The rearrangement uses TRBV6-5 and TRBJ1-2; D is undetermined. The germline V and J ends were trimmed by 2 bases and 4 bases, with 14 bases remaining between them. Germline CDR1 MNHEY, CDR2 SVGAGI. This CDR3 comprises 15 residues. CDR3 coding DNA: TGTGCCAGCAGTTACACGGAAACAGCTCTCTATGGCTACACCTTC. It is translated as CASSYTETALYGYTF.

This chain uses TRBV5-1 with TRBJ2-3; 10 bases agree with TRBD1. The CDR3 runs to 20 residues. V lost 0 bases, J lost 4 bases, and 17 bases stayed unmatched. Germline CDR1 SGHRS, CDR2 YFSETQ. CDR3 region: CASSLAPGQGTGRSADTQYF. CDR3 coding DNA: TGCGCCAGCAGCTTGGCACCGGGACAGGGGACGGGGCGCTCTGCAGATACGCAGTATTTT. Complete variable domain (other parts from reference TRBV5-1 and TRBJ2-3): KAGVTQTPRYLIKTRGQQVTLSCSPISGHRSVSWYQQTPGQGLQFLFEYFSETQRNKGNFPGRFSGRQFSNSRSEMNVSTLELGDSALYLCASSLAPGQGTGRSADTQYFGPGTRLTVL.

The gene calls are TRBV7-2 and TRBJ2-1; maybe TRBD2 (5 bases). V gave up 2 bases and J gave up 8 bases, with 22 bases separating them. Germline values: CDR1 SGHTA, CDR2 FQGNSA. CDR3 length equals 17 residues. In nucleotides, the CDR3 is TGTGCCAGCAGCTTAAGTTCCTATAGGCGGGTAGAGGATGAGCAGTTCTTC. This encodes CASSLSSYRRVEDEQFF.

This clonotype occurred many times. The J gene is TRBJ2-7, the V gene TRBV29-1; tentative D call: TRBD2 (6 bases). Germline assignment: CDR1 SQVTM and CDR2 ANQGSEA. Trimming took 1 base from V and 6 from J, leaving 13 bases between them. CDR3 size: 13 residues. The CDR3 nucleotides read TGCAGCGTTGAAGTATTCCAGGAGGGCGAGCAGTACTTC. As protein: CSVEVFQEGEQYF.

This clonotype was observed a few times. The chain employs TRBV5-1 and TRBJ2-1; D possibly corresponds to TRBD2 (6 bases). Germline V CDR1 and CDR2: SGHRS, YFSETQ. V was clipped by 4 bases and J by 5 bases, with 16 bases between them. The CDR3 loop spans 15 amino acids. CDR3 in amino acids: CASSGGSRSDNEQFF. CDR3 nucleotides: TGCGCCAGCAGCGGGGGGAGTAGGAGCGACAATGAGCAGTTCTTC.

This clonotype was picked up a small number of times. The chain couples TRBV3-1 to TRBJ1-2; 8 bases line up with TRBD1. J lost 5 bases, V lost 6 bases, and 5 bases had no gene match. This CDR3 is 13 amino acids long. Germline lookup yields CDR1 LGHDT and CDR2 YNNKEL (reference sequence). The CDR3 loop reads CASRNRGAYGYTF. CDR3 nucleotide sequence: TGTGCCAGCAGAAACAGGGGGGCATATGGCTACACCTTC.

The chain has TRBV5-1 and TRBJ1-2; D not certain. Trimming took off 4 bases at V and 4 bases at J, with 14 bases between the two ends. The CDR3 has 14 amino acids. Germline CDR1 SGHRS, CDR2 YFSETQ. CDR3 loop: CASSLTTWSYGYTF. The DNA of the CDR3 is TGCGCCAGCAGCCTTACGACCTGGAGCTATGGCTACACCTTC. The whole variable domain, remainder taken from reference TRBV5-1 and TRBJ1-2, is KAGVTQTPRYLIKTRGQQVTLSCSPISGHRSVSWYQQTPGQGLQFLFEYFSETQRNKGNFPGRFSGRQFSNSRSEMNVSTLELGDSALYLCASSLTTWSYGYTFGSGTRLTVV.

The gene calls are TRBV11-2 and TRBJ1-2, with 9 bases that match TRBD1. The CDR3 loop spans 15 amino acids. V gave up 7 bases and J gave up 1 base; unmatched junction bases: 7. CDR1 and CDR2 (germline): SGHAT, FQNNGV. The CDR3 protein is CASTLQGAFNYGYTF. CDR3 sequence (DNA): TGTGCCAGCACCCTACAGGGGGCATTTAACTATGGCTACACCTTC.

This clonotype occurred a few times. This chain joins TRBV20-1 and TRBJ2-1; tentatively, D is TRBD2 (5 bases). Trimming stripped 6 bases from V and 3 bases from J, with 21 bases between. The length of the CDR3 is 16 residues. Per the germline V gene, CDR1 is DFQATT and CDR2 is SNEGSKA (reference sequence). Here the CDR3 DNA reads TGCAGTGCAGCCAAGAGGGAGCTGGGCTTCTACAATGAGCAGTTCTTC. This gives the protein CSAAKRELGFYNEQFF.

The V gene is TRBV12-3 or TRBV12-4, the J gene TRBJ1-6; the match to TRBD1 covers 9 bases. This CDR3 contains 13 residues. J gave up 9 bases and V 8 bases, and 5 bases lay outside the gene matches. In DNA, the CDR3 is TGTGCCAGCGGGGACAGGGCAAGTTCACCCCTCCACTTT. It codes for CASGDRASSPLHF.

A remark on this clonotype: A junction end diverges from the germline sequence, so it may reflect a read error. This chain uses TRBV12-3 or TRBV12-4 with TRBJ2-3; 8 bases map to TRBD2. The CDR3 runs 15 residues. CDR3 coding DNA: TGTGCCAGCAGCCCCCGGGGGGGCCTCACAGATGCGCAGTATTTT. This gives the protein CASSPRGGLTDAQYF.